This is a list of T cell receptor beta chains from one sample in a study of T cells in tuberculosis. This table comes from immunoSEQ multiplex PCR, and its TCRdb copy is limited to in-frame clones, with some not included. This sample yields about 59,000 clones, of which 65% to 90% are seen a single time; about 13% belongs to the top ten. Input material: CD1b-GMM tetramer-negative cells sorted from PBMCs. These receptors originate from an adult woman with latent tuberculosis. Each CDR3 is given with its conserved first and last residue. A D gene is named only where the DNA matches it firmly. The size of a clone is reported for some rows only, either as once, few or many, or as a class for expanded clones.

clone_size: .; v_call: TRBV27; j_call: TRBJ1-2; d_call: TRBD1; cdr3_nt: TGTGCCAGCAGTTTGGGACAGGGGGGGGGCTATGGCTACACCTTC; cdr3_aa: CASSLGQGGGYGYTF
clone_size: .; v_call: TRBV6-4; j_call: TRBJ2-6; d_call: .; cdr3_nt: TGTGCCAGCAGTGTAGAGGGCAATACTGGGGCCAACGTCCTGACTTTC; cdr3_aa: CASSVEGNTGANVLTF
clone_size: .; v_call: TRBV9; j_call: TRBJ2-1; d_call: TRBD2; cdr3_nt: TGTGCCAGCAGCGTAGAGGTAGCGGGGGGGTATAGTGAGCAGTTCTTC; cdr3_aa: CASSVEVAGGYSEQFF
clone_size: once; v_call: TRBV5-1; j_call: TRBJ2-7; d_call: TRBD2; cdr3_nt: TGCGCCAGCAATTCCGGGACTAGCGGATCCTACGAGCAGTACTTC; cdr3_aa: CASNSGTSGSYEQYF
clone_size: few; v_call: TRBV6-6; j_call: TRBJ1-4; d_call: .; cdr3_nt: TGTGCCAGCACCCCCACACCTCAGCGGCGTGAAAAACTGTTTTTT; cdr3_aa: CASTPTPQRREKLFF
clone_size: .; v_call: TRBV28; j_call: TRBJ1-1; d_call: .; cdr3_nt: TGTGCCAGCAGTTCCCCCGGGACAAAGAACACTGAAGCTTTCTTT; cdr3_aa: CASSSPGTKNTEAFF
clone_size: .; v_call: TRBV5-1; j_call: TRBJ2-7; d_call: TRBD2; cdr3_nt: TGCGCCAGCAGCTTGCAGTATCCTAGCGGGAGTATTAGGTACGAGCAGTACTTC; cdr3_aa: CASSLQYPSGSIRYEQYF
clone_size: .; v_call: TRBV19; j_call: TRBJ1-5; d_call: TRBD1; cdr3_nt: TGTGCCAGTAGCATGACAGGGAGCAGTCAGCCCCAGCATTTT; cdr3_aa: CASSMTGSSQPQHF
clone_size: once; v_call: TRBV9; j_call: TRBJ2-5; d_call: TRBD1; cdr3_nt: TGTGCCAGGATTACCAGGGGGTATCGTCAAGAGACCCAGTACTTC; cdr3_aa: CARITRGYRQETQYF
clone_size: .; v_call: TRBV9; j_call: TRBJ2-2; d_call: TRBD1; cdr3_nt: TGTGCCAGCAGCGTAGCCCAAAACGGGACAGGGCTAAACACCGGGGAGCTGTTTTTT; cdr3_aa: CASSVAQNGTGLNTGELFF
clone_size: .; v_call: TRBV6-1; j_call: TRBJ1-1; d_call: TRBD1; cdr3_nt: TGTGCCAGCAGTGTAGAGACAGGGCTTCAAGCTTTCTTT; cdr3_aa: CASSVETGLQAFF
clone_size: .; v_call: TRBV5-1; j_call: TRBJ1-2; d_call: .; cdr3_nt: TGCGCCAGCAGCTTCGAGGGCTCTAACTATGGCTACACCTTC; cdr3_aa: CASSFEGSNYGYTF
clone_size: few; v_call: TRBV13; j_call: TRBJ2-3; d_call: .; cdr3_nt: TGTGCCAGCAGCCGATCGGACAACCCAGATACGCAGTATTTT; cdr3_aa: CASSRSDNPDTQYF
clone_size: once; v_call: TRBV10-3; j_call: TRBJ1-4; d_call: .; cdr3_nt: TGTGCCATCAGTGAGGACCGACCAAGAGGGGGAGAAAAACTGTTTTTT; cdr3_aa: CAISEDRPRGGEKLFF
clone_size: .; v_call: TRBV28; j_call: TRBJ1-2; d_call: .; cdr3_nt: TGTGCCAGCAGTCCAGGGGTTAACTATGGCTACACCTTC; cdr3_aa: CASSPGVNYGYTF
clone_size: few; v_call: TRBV4-2; j_call: TRBJ2-3; d_call: TRBD1; cdr3_nt: TGTGCCAGCAGCCAAGAGGACAGGGGCGAGGGAGATACGCAGTATTTT; cdr3_aa: CASSQEDRGEGDTQYF
clone_size: .; v_call: TRBV27; j_call: TRBJ1-6; d_call: TRBD1; cdr3_nt: TGTGCCAGCAGTCTAGAGGGGGCCCGTAATTCACCCCTCCACTTT; cdr3_aa: CASSLEGARNSPLHF
clone_size: .; v_call: TRBV19; j_call: TRBJ1-6; d_call: TRBD1; cdr3_nt: TGTGCCAGTAGTAGGGGGCGGGACAGGGGCCTACCCCTCCACTTT; cdr3_aa: CASSRGRDRGLPLHF
clone_size: .; v_call: TRBV4-1; j_call: TRBJ1-1; d_call: .; cdr3_nt: TGCGCCAGCAGCCAAGAAGGTAATCAGGGGGAAGCTTTCTTT; cdr3_aa: CASSQEGNQGEAFF
clone_size: medium-sized; v_call: TRBV7-3; j_call: TRBJ1-3; d_call: TRBD1; cdr3_nt: TGTGCCAGCAGCGAAGGGACAGTTTGGAATTTT; cdr3_aa: CASSEGTVWNF
clone_size: .; v_call: TRBV28; j_call: TRBJ2-6; d_call: .; cdr3_nt: TGTGCCAGCAGTTTAGGCCTCTCTGGGGCCAACGTCCTGACTTTC; cdr3_aa: CASSLGLSGANVLTF
clone_size: .; v_call: TRBV5-4; j_call: TRBJ1-1; d_call: .; cdr3_nt: TGTGCCAGCAGCTTGGGGGGGGGCAGGCTCGGCACTGAAGCTTTCTTT; cdr3_aa: CASSLGGGRLGTEAFF
clone_size: .; v_call: TRBV7-2; j_call: TRBJ2-1; d_call: TRBD2; cdr3_nt: TGTGCCAGCAGCTTATGGGTCGGACTAGCGGGGGGACACAATGAGCAGTTCTTC; cdr3_aa: CASSLWVGLAGGHNEQFF
clone_size: few; v_call: TRBV7-3; j_call: TRBJ2-1; d_call: TRBD1; cdr3_nt: TGTGCCAGCAGCCCCTCCTCCGGGACAGGGGCGTACAATGAGCAGTTCTTC; cdr3_aa: CASSPSSGTGAYNEQFF
clone_size: .; v_call: TRBV9; j_call: TRBJ1-4; d_call: TRBD1; cdr3_nt: TGTGCCAGCAGCGTAGCTGGGACAGGGGTGGAAAAACTGTTTTTT; cdr3_aa: CASSVAGTGVEKLFF
clone_size: .; v_call: TRBV19; j_call: TRBJ1-2; d_call: .; cdr3_nt: TGTGCCAGTAGTATAGATCGGAGGAGCAGTTTTAACTATGGCTACACCTTC; cdr3_aa: CASSIDRRSSFNYGYTF